A selection of T cell receptor beta chains follows, all from one sample in a study of CD8 T cells in Susac syndrome. TCRdb re-called the immunoSEQ multiplex PCR reads with MiXCR, one entry per CDR3 protein. The repertoire includes approximately 100,000 distinct CDR3 sequences, less than 95% of them detected once, and over 0.35% sits in the top ten. Sequencing was carried out using CD8+ T cells from PBMCs. These receptors were obtained from a human donor with Susac syndrome. CDR3s include the opening cysteine and the closing phenylalanine or tryptophan. Each record gives: J gene, V gene, D gene, clone size, CDR3 protein, CDR3 DNA. D genes are given only for firm matches. The size field is filled for only some rows; it gives once, few, many or a size class.

>TRBJ2-1|TRBV20-1|NA|NA
CSARMEGGPHNEQFF
TGCAGTGCTAGAATGGAGGGGGGGCCCCACAATGAGCAGTTCTTC
>TRBJ2-7|TRBV9|NA|NA
CASSAGQASEQYF
TGTGCCAGCAGCGCGGGGCAGGCCAGCGAGCAGTACTTC
>TRBJ2-5|TRBV5-1|TRBD1|NA
CASSVDRAETQYF
TGCGCCAGCAGCGTCGACAGGGCGGAGACCCAGTACTTC
>TRBJ1-5|TRBV3-1|NA|NA
CASSQVLGNQPQHF
TGTGCCAGCAGCCAAGTTTTAGGGAATCAGCCCCAGCATTTT
>TRBJ2-3|TRBV9|NA|NA
CASSPQFMDTQYF
TGTGCCAGCAGCCCCCAGTTCATGGATACGCAGTATTTT
>TRBJ2-5|TRBV11-2|TRBD2|NA
CASSLLAGGRETQYF
TGTGCCAGCAGCTTGCTAGCGGGGGGGAGGGAGACCCAGTACTTC
>TRBJ2-7|TRBV5-1|NA|NA
CASSPQGSWDYEQYF
TGCGCCAGCAGCCCCCAAGGCAGTTGGGACTACGAGCAGTACTTC
>TRBJ2-5|TRBV7-9|NA|NA
CASSARGQTRETQYF
TGTGCCAGCAGCGCTAGGGGCCAGACCAGGGAGACCCAGTACTTC
>TRBJ1-1|TRBV2|NA|NA
CASRVDGGNTEAFF
TGTGCCAGCAGGGTGGACGGGGGGAACACTGAAGCTTTCTTT
>TRBJ2-1|TRBV9|NA|NA
CASSVEGGYNEQFF
TGTGCCAGCAGCGTAGAGGGCGGGTACAATGAGCAGTTCTTC
>TRBJ1-4|TRBV7-9|TRBD1|NA
CASSLPTGREKLFF
TGTGCCAGCAGCCTCCCGACAGGGCGTGAAAAACTGTTTTTT
>TRBJ2-5|TRBV7-8|NA|NA
CASSPLHPLDKYQETQYF
TGTGCCAGCAGCCCTCTACATCCCTTAGACAAGTACCAAGAGACCCAGTACTTC
>TRBJ2-5|TRBV20-1|TRBD1|NA
CSASSGTGRETQYF
TGCAGTGCTAGCTCCGGGACAGGGCGAGAGACCCAGTACTTC
>TRBJ1-1|TRBV12-5|TRBD1|once
CADGQGSEAFF
TGTGCTGACGGACAGGGGAGTGAAGCTTTCTTT
>TRBJ2-2|TRBV14|NA|NA
CASSFDLTGELFF
TGTGCCAGCAGCTTTGACCTGACCGGGGAGCTGTTTTTT
>TRBJ2-1|TRBV7-9|TRBD2|NA
CASSSGTSGDNEQFF
TGTGCCAGCAGCTCCGGGACTAGCGGGGACAATGAGCAGTTCTTC
>TRBJ1-4|TRBV20-1|NA|NA
CSARRAGHEEKLFF
TGCAGTGCTAGGAGGGCAGGCCATGAGGAAAAACTGTTTTTT
>TRBJ1-2|TRBV5-4|TRBD1|NA
CASSGGTGNGYTF
TGTGCCAGCAGCGGAGGGACAGGGAATGGCTACACCTTC
>TRBJ2-3|TRBV6-1|TRBD1|NA
CASSSPGTGPGTDTQYF
TGTGCCAGCAGTAGTCCCGGGACAGGGCCCGGCACAGATACGCAGTATTTT
>TRBJ2-5|TRBV9|TRBD1|NA
CASSGGTGGETQYF
TGTGCCAGCAGCGGCGGGACAGGGGGGGAGACCCAGTACTTC
>TRBJ2-7|TRBV12-5|NA|NA
CASGTGSYEQYF
TGTGCTAGTGGTACCGGGTCCTACGAGCAGTACTTC
>TRBJ2-1|TRBV5-1|NA|NA
CASSSGHEQFF
TGCGCCAGCAGCAGCGGACACGAGCAGTTCTTC
>TRBJ2-7|TRBV10-2|TRBD1|NA
CASSEAGGHYEQYF
TGCGCCAGCAGTGAGGCAGGGGGCCACTACGAGCAGTACTTC
>TRBJ2-3|TRBV14|TRBD2|NA
CASTAAGDSTDTQYF
TGTGCCAGCACGGCAGCGGGGGATAGCACAGATACGCAGTATTTT
>TRBJ2-3|TRBV3-1|NA|once
CASSLALGDTQYF
TGTGCCAGCAGCCTTGCTTTAGGAGATACGCAGTATTTT
>TRBJ2-1|TRBV2|TRBD2|NA
CASSAFRGEGHNEQFF
TGTGCCAGCAGTGCCTTCCGGGGGGAAGGTCACAATGAGCAGTTCTTC
>TRBJ2-4|TRBV29-1|NA|NA
CSASPGGYVDKNIQYF
TGCAGCGCCTCGCCGGGGGGCTATGTGGACAAAAACATTCAGTACTTC
>TRBJ1-5|TRBV19|NA|once
CASSPGGGSQPQHF
TGTGCCAGTAGCCCGGGCGGGGGGAGTCAGCCCCAGCATTTT
>TRBJ2-1|TRBV7-9|NA|NA
CASAGGGGNEQFF
TGTGCCAGCGCTGGAGGGGGGGGCAATGAGCAGTTCTTC
>TRBJ2-1|TRBV11-2|NA|NA
CASSYREGSYNEQFF
TGTGCCAGCAGCTACAGGGAAGGGTCCTACAATGAGCAGTTCTTC
>TRBJ2-1|TRBV2|NA|NA
CASSEGQPMEQFF
TGTGCCAGCAGTGAAGGACAGCCCATGGAGCAGTTCTTC
>TRBJ2-1|TRBV9|TRBD2|NA
CASSVDGGAYEQFF
TGTGCCAGCAGCGTAGACGGGGGGGCTTATGAGCAGTTCTTC
>TRBJ1-1|TRBV15|NA|NA
CATRQRNTEAFF
TGTGCCACCCGACAGAGAAACACTGAAGCTTTCTTT
>TRBJ2-1|TRBV11-2|NA|NA
CASSWGRAYNEQFF
TGTGCCAGCAGCTGGGGCAGGGCCTACAATGAGCAGTTCTTC
>TRBJ2-3|TRBV9|NA|NA
CASSANRNRASSTDTQYF
TGTGCCAGCAGCGCCAATAGAAACAGGGCCTCTAGCACAGATACGCAGTATTTT
>TRBJ2-3|TRBV27|TRBD2|NA
CASGFGGSTDTQYF
TGTGCCAGTGGATTCGGGGGGAGCACAGATACGCAGTATTTT
>TRBJ2-7|TRBV21-1|NA|NA
CASREDTGYEQYF
TGTGCCAGCAGGGAGGACACCGGCTACGAGCAGTACTTC
>TRBJ2-3|TRBV7-9|NA|NA
CAAHSDKDTQYF
TGTGCCGCCCACTCTGACAAGGATACGCAGTATTTT
>TRBJ2-6|TRBV29-1|TRBD1|NA
CSVRTGQGANVLTF
TGCAGCGTTCGGACAGGGCAAGGGGCCAACGTCCTGACTTTC
>TRBJ2-1|TRBV4-1|NA|NA
CASSLGGGAQFF
TGCGCCAGCAGCCTCGGGGGCGGCGCGCAGTTCTTC
>TRBJ2-3|TRBV29-1|TRBD2|NA
CSFSGGADTQYF
TGCAGCTTCAGCGGGGGGGCGGATACGCAGTATTTT